Sequencing of this T cell receptor (beta chain) was carried out in a study of CD8 T cells in Susac syndrome. CDR1 is MDHEN, CDR2 SYDVKM, per germline. The CDR3 is made up of 15 amino acids. Trimming shortened V by 6 bases and J by 5 bases, and 19 bases separated the two germline ends. With random hexamers, reverse transcription was performed on about 0.5 to 1 ug of RNA. It was immunoSEQ multiplex PCR that amplified TCR beta CDR3 across 54 Vbeta and 13 Jbeta. TCRdb recomputed calls from the immunoSEQ multiplex PCR reads with MiXCR, one row per CDR3 protein. The table lists about 250,000 distinct CDR3 sequences, 85% to 95% of them singletons. TCR beta sequences were obtained from blood CD8+ and CD4+ T cells. This clonotype was picked up one time.

The sequence derives from a human donor with multiple sclerosis. The specimen was CD4+ T cells from PBMCs. This chain links TRBV28 with TRBJ2-5, with D tentatively TRBD1 (6 bases). This CDR3 is CASSSPTGSVETQYF. The CDR3 DNA reads TGTGCCAGCAGCTCTCCTACAGGGTCTGTGGAGACCCAGTACTTC.